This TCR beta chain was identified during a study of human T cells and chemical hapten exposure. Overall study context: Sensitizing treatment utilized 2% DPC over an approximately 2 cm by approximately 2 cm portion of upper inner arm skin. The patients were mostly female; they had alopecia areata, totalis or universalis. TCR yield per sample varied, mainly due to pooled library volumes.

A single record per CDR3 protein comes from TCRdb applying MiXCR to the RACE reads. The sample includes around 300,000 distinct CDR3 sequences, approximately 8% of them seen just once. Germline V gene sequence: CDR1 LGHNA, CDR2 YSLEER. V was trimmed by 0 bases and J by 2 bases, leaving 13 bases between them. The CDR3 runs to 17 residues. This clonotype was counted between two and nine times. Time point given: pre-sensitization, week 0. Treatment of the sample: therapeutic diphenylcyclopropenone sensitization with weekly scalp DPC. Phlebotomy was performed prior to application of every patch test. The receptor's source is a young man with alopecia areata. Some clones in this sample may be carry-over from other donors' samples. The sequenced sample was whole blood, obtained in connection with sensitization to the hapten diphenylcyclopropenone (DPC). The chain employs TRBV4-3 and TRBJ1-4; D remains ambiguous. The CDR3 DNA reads TGCGCCAGCAGCCAAGACATTGCGGTAGGGACTAATGAAAAACTGTTTTTT. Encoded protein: CASSQDIAVGTNEKLFF.